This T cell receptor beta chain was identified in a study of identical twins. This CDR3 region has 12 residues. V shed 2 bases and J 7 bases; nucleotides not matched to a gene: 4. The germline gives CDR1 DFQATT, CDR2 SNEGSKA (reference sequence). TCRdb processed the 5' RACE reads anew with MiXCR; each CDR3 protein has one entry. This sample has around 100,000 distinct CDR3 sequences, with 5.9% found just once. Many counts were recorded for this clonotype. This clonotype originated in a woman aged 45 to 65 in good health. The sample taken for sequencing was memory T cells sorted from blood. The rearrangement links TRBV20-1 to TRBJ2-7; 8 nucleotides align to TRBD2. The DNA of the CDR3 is TGCAGTGCTAGATCGGGAGGGAGGGAGCAGTACTTC. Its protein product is CSARSGGREQYF.